These 14 T cell receptor beta chains came from one sample sequenced in a study of blood T cells in healthy people across ages (dated by TCRdb to between 2015 and 2016). The library came from 5' RACE. Sequencing relied on an Illumina HiSeq 2500. A second 7 to 11 cycle PCR used a sample-barcoded 5' primer and a J-beta primer mix. TCRdb reanalyzed the raw reads on its own, using fastp at Q25 for trimming and MiXCR for clone calling, and kept in-frame beta chains. Identical CDR3 proteins give one entry, which carries the most common genes and DNA. This sample gives about 590,000 distinct CDR3 sequences in total; less than 35% of them show up just once. Of the sample, about a sixth falls within the top ten clones. Sample: blood. The receptor source for this set is a woman of 80 years or more in good health.

This clonotype was seen a handful of times. The chain uses TRBV4-1 and TRBJ1-1; a weak D match, TRBD1 (6 bases). The CDR3 totals 14 residues. CDR1 is MGHRA, CDR2 YSYEKL, per germline. V was shortened by 0 bases and J by 6 bases, with 11 bases between the two germline ends. The CDR3 coding sequence is TGCGCCAGCAGCCAAGAGGGGGGCGCGGCTGAAGCTTTCTTT. Its translation: CASSQEGGAAEAFF.

This clonotype was seen only a few times. Being one base from a much bigger clone, this may be a read error. The gene calls are TRBV20-1 and TRBJ2-5, with 10 bases matching TRBD1. J gave up 11 bases and V 7 bases, and 16 bases lay outside the gene matches. This CDR3 has 14 amino acids. Germline CDR1 DFQATT, CDR2 SNEGSKA (reference sequence). CDR3: CSGISPGQGNEQYF. In DNA form, the CDR3 reads TGCAGTGGAATCTCTCCGGGACAGGGGAATGAGCAGTACTTC.

This clonotype was picked up a small number of times. The chain carries TRBV6-6 and TRBJ2-5; 8 positions match TRBD2. Losses at the gene ends were 6 bases for V and 5 bases for J; bases not matched to a gene: 14. The germline CDR1 and CDR2 sequences are MNHNY and SVGAGI (reference sequence). The CDR3 is made up of 16 amino acids. CDR3 sequence reads: CASRGSVGGASETQYF. The CDR3 DNA reads TGTGCCAGCAGAGGCTCGGTCGGGGGGGCCTCGGAGACCCAGTACTTC.

This clonotype showed up many times. The chain couples TRBV7-2 to TRBJ1-2, with 11 positions matching TRBD1. There are 18 residues in the CDR3. Trimming removed 5 bases from V and 0 bases from J; junction bases left unmatched: 11. Germline V gene sequence: CDR1 SGHTA, CDR2 FQGNSA. The CDR3 region is CASSTRTGGAWSNYGYTF. CDR3 bases: TGTGCCAGCAGCACCCGGACAGGGGGCGCGTGGTCTAACTATGGCTACACCTTC.

This clonotype has a count of ten or more. The chain recombines TRBV12-3 or TRBV12-4 with TRBJ2-7; 10 bases are shared with TRBD1. There are 13 residues in the CDR3. The trim removed 4 bases at V and 3 bases at J, leaving 0 bases unmatched. The CDR3 here is CASSWDRGYEQYF. In DNA, the CDR3 is TGTGCCAGCAGTTGGGACAGGGGCTACGAGCAGTACTTC.

The chain couples TRBV20-1 to TRBJ2-4; 9 positions agree with TRBD2. Judging by the DNA end, TRBJ2-7 fits better; the J call may be wrong. From germline, CDR1 is DFQATT and CDR2 SNEGSKA (reference sequence). The CDR3 length is 17 residues. Written as DNA, the CDR3 is TGCAGTGCTAGAGATATCGTTCTCCAGCGGGGGGTTAACGAGCAGTACTTC. It encodes CSARDIVLQRGVNEQYF.

Comment on this clonotype: A much larger clone differs by one base, so this may be a read error. V usage is TRBV6-6 and J usage is TRBJ2-1, with 9 bases identical to TRBD1. With V trimmed by 2 bases and J by 6 bases, 11 bases remained unmatched. This CDR3 has 17 amino acids. From germline, CDR1 is MNHNY and CDR2 SVGAGI (reference sequence). CDR3 coding DNA: TGTGCCAGCAGTTACCGTCCTGTCGCGACAGGGGGCAATGAGCAGTTCTTC. It is translated as CASSYRPVATGGNEQFF.

This clonotype occurred once. A much larger clone sits a single nucleotide away, making a read error possible. The V call is TRBV25-1, the J call TRBJ2-1; D might be TRBD1 (6 bases). This CDR3 contains 17 residues. Germline V lookup: CDR1 MGHDK, CDR2 SYGVNS. Trimming took 4 bases from V and 5 from J, leaving 21 bases between them. CDR3 residues: CASSGPLQGVGNNEQFF. The CDR3 DNA reads TGTGCCAGCAGTGGGCCTCTACAGGGCGTCGGCAACAATGAGCAGTTCTTC.

This clonotype was counted at least ten times. V usage is TRBV30 and J usage is TRBJ2-3, with 10 bases matching TRBD2. V gave up 7 bases and J gave up 7 bases; unmatched junction bases: 5. There are 12 residues in the CDR3. Germline CDR1 reads GTSNPN; CDR2 reads SVGIG (reference sequence). CDR3 amino acids: CAFERGGNTQYF. In DNA form, the CDR3 reads TGTGCCTTCGAGCGGGGGGGTAATACGCAGTATTTT.

This chain connects TRBV20-1 to TRBJ1-2; 8 nucleotides agree with TRBD1. Germline V gene sequence: CDR1 DFQATT, CDR2 SNEGSKA (reference sequence). The CDR3 covers 14 residues. The J segment lost 0 bases and the V segment lost 6 bases, leaving 6 bases of the junction unmatched. The chain's CDR3 is CSARGQSANYGYTF. The CDR3 DNA follows: TGCAGTGCCAGGGGGCAGTCAGCTAACTATGGCTACACCTTC.

The table lists this clonotype with many counts. The chain carries TRBV6-2 or TRBV6-3 and TRBJ1-5; tentatively, D is TRBD1 (5 bases). This CDR3 contains 15 residues. Germline V lookup: CDR1 MNHEY, CDR2 SVGEGT. V was shortened by 6 bases and J by 5 bases, with 17 bases between the two germline ends. The chain's CDR3 is CASSPGLADDQPQHF. The CDR3 nucleotides are TGTGCCAGCAGCCCGGGACTAGCGGACGATCAGCCCCAGCATTTT.

Concerning this clonotype: A single base separates this from a much larger clone, so it may be a read error. This chain joins TRBV6-5 and TRBJ2-1; TRBD1 is a possible D gene (5 bases). The V and J ends lost 0 bases and 5 bases respectively, with 11 bases between them. Germline-derived CDR1 and CDR2 are MNHEY and SVGAGI. The CDR3 is 15 residues long. CDR3 loop: CASSYSRAWDNEQFF. The CDR3 nucleotides are TGTGCCAGCAGTTACTCCAGGGCCTGGGACAATGAGCAGTTCTTC.

This clonotype has a single count. This may arise from a read error, as a much more abundant clone is one base away. The J gene is TRBJ1-2, the V gene TRBV2, with TRBD1 matching over 7 bases. This CDR3 spans 14 amino acids. V lost 6 bases and J lost 3; bases outside the gene matches: 7. Germline CDR1 reads SNHLY; CDR2 reads FYNNEI. This CDR3 reads CASRGRDRYYGYTF. The CDR3 DNA follows: TGTGCCAGCAGGGGCCGGGACAGATACTATGGCTACACCTTC.

As to this clonotype: A much larger clonotype is one base distant, so this may be a read error. This rearrangement joins TRBV29-1 to TRBJ2-5; weak D call: TRBD2 (6 bases). This CDR3 has 12 residues. CDR1 and CDR2 from the germline V gene are SQVTM and ANQGSEA. The CDR3 is CSGETLPGAQYF. The DNA of the CDR3 is TGCAGCGGTGAAACCCTCCCGGGGGCCCAGTACTTC.